This TCR beta chain is from a study of response to subunit inactivated influenza vaccine. Broader study findings: Seasonal influenza vaccination, on each occasion, was suggested by the authors to recruit few new T cells.

TCRdb reprocessed the RT-PCR reads via MiXCR and lists one record per CDR3 protein. This table holds 490,000 or so distinct CDR3 sequences, approximately 7.1% found once. This clonotype occurred many times. Its antigen is unknown. This CDR3 has 15 residues. Germline V gene sequence: CDR1 MNHNS, CDR2 SASEGT. With 6 bases clipped from V and 7 bases from J, the junction kept 11 bases outside the gene matches. This receptor was taken from a man aged 45 to 75 who received an inactivated influenza vaccine. The J gene is TRBJ1-5, the V gene TRBV6-1; 8 nucleotides agree with TRBD1. This specimen consisted of PBMCs from blood, obtained 23 to 25 months after vaccination. Written as DNA, the CDR3 is TGTGCCAGCAGAACGGGACAGGCGTTCCAGCAGCCCCAGCATTTT. Its protein is CASRTGQAFQQPQHF.